A single sample is the source of the 11 T cell receptor beta chains below, sequenced in a study of spatial heterogeneity in lung cancer. MiXCR was run by TCRdb on the 5' RACE reads, yielding one entry per CDR3 protein. The data hold approximately 82,000 distinct CDR3 sequences, with over 9.5% observed a single time. The time point here: sample taken at primary tumor resection. Unsorted whole RNA samples from tumor, nontumor lung or frozen PBMC were sequenced. The specimen was PBMCs, collected at surgery. The receptors derive from a male donor with early-stage non-small cell lung cancer.

This clonotype was picked up many times. The CDR3 nucleotides are TGTGCCAGCAGTGATCGAGGTGCCGGGGAGCTGTTTTTT. Translated: CASSDRGAGELFF. The V and J genes are TRBV2 and TRBJ2-2; no reliable D call. Germline CDR1 reads SNHLY; CDR2 reads FYNNEI. CDR3 length: 13 amino acids. Between the trimmed V and J ends, which lost 3 bases and 6 bases, there was a span of 8 bases.

The V call is TRBV29-1, the J call TRBJ2-2; TRBD2 matches at 9 bases. Germline V gene lookup returns CDR1 SQVTM and CDR2 ANQGSEA. This CDR3 contains 11 residues. The CDR3 DNA follows: TGCGCGGGAGGGACCACCGGGGAGCTGTTTTTT. This codes for CAGGTTGELFF.

The chain uses TRBV10-3 and TRBJ1-1; 7 bases are a match to TRBD1. V gave up 6 bases and J gave up 1 base; unmatched junction bases: 8. This CDR3 is built from 15 residues. Germline CDR1 ENHRY, CDR2 SYGVKD. CDR3: CAIRPWDRPNTEAFF. The CDR3 DNA is TGTGCCATCAGGCCTTGGGACAGACCGAACACTGAAGCTTTCTTT.

The chain carries TRBV7-2 and TRBJ2-3; D might be TRBD1 or TRBD2, each matching 5 bases. V lost 10 bases and J lost 5, with 19 bases in between. Germline CDR1 reads SGHTA; CDR2 reads FQGNSA. The CDR3 is 14 residues long. CDR3 DNA sequence: TGTGCCAAACCAAATCAGGGAGCTAAAGATACGCAGTATTTT. It translates to CAKPNQGAKDTQYF.

The J gene is TRBJ1-1, the V gene TRBV5-1; TRBD1 matches at 7 bases. Germline-derived CDR1 and CDR2 are SGHRS and YFSETQ. The CDR3 is made up of 15 amino acids. Losses at the gene ends were 2 bases for V and 0 bases for J; bases not matched to a gene: 4. The CDR3, as DNA: TGCGCCAGCAGCTTAGGGGGCAGCTTGAACACTGAAGCTTTCTTT. This translates into CASSLGGSLNTEAFF.

This chain connects TRBV30 to TRBJ2-6; D remains ambiguous. Per the germline V gene, CDR1 is GTSNPN and CDR2 is SVGIG (reference sequence). This CDR3 has 13 amino acids. Trimming left V 2 bases short and J 4 bases short, with 6 bases between. The CDR3 loop is CAWSLRGANVLTF. The CDR3 region has the DNA TGTGCCTGGAGTCTAAGGGGGGCCAACGTCCTGACTTTC.

This rearrangement joins TRBV20-1 to TRBJ2-1; no definite D call. This CDR3 spans 13 amino acids. CDR1 is DFQATT and CDR2 is SNEGSKA in the germline V gene (reference sequence). V gave up 6 bases and J gave up 6 bases, with 15 bases separating them. The CDR3 protein is CSARTFGFNEQFF. The DNA of the CDR3 is TGCAGTGCCCGGACCTTTGGGTTCAATGAGCAGTTCTTC.

The CDR3 nucleotides are TGTGCCAGCACCCGACAGGGTTCGCGTTCCGGGGCCAACGTCCTGACTTTC. Translating it yields CASTRQGSRSGANVLTF. The chain recombines TRBV6-1 with TRBJ2-6; the match to TRBD1 covers 7 bases. From germline, CDR1 is MNHNS and CDR2 SASEGT. Unmatched junction bases numbered 13, after V lost 7 bases and J lost 4 bases. The CDR3 contains 17 residues.

This chain connects TRBV5-1 to TRBJ2-2; D uncertain. The ends were cut back, 0 bases at V and 7 bases at J, with 7 bases in the middle. The CDR3 spans 13 residues. Per the germline V gene, CDR1 is SGHRS and CDR2 is YFSETQ. CDR3 DNA: TGCGCCAGCAGCTTGGAGGGAAACGGGGAGCTGTTTTTT. Its protein product is CASSLEGNGELFF.

This clonotype turned up a few times. V gene TRBV7-8 combines with J gene TRBJ2-1, with 9 bases lining up with TRBD1. The CDR3 spans 15 residues. CDR1 and CDR2 from the germline V gene are SGHVS and FQNEAQ. Germline trimming cut 6 bases from V and 9 bases from J; bases unmatched to any gene: 12. The CDR3 loop reads CASRSVGQGETEQFF. CDR3 DNA: TGTGCCAGCAGGTCCGTGGGACAGGGAGAGACTGAGCAGTTCTTC.

In this sample, this clonotype turned up a few times. This chain links TRBV20-1 with TRBJ1-6, with 9 bases aligning to TRBD1. Germline CDR1 and CDR2: DFQATT and SNEGSKA (reference sequence). This CDR3 is 16 amino acids long. Trimming at V came to 3 bases and at J to 9 bases, leaving 12 bases not matched to a gene. The CDR3: CSARVPPGTGFSPLHF. The CDR3 DNA reads as TGCAGTGCTAGGGTCCCCCCCGGGACAGGGTTTTCACCCCTCCACTTT.